The 3 T cell receptor beta chains below were found in one sample sequenced in a study of blood T cell repertoires in COVID-19. Method: immunoSEQ multiplex PCR; TCRdb's copy keeps in-frame clones and lacks some. The repertoire includes 200,000 to 300,000 clones, around nine tenths of them detected once, and less than 3% sits in the top ten. The sample taken for sequencing was PBMCs or T cells enriched from blood (not recorded which). These receptors all stem from a woman between 18 and 29 years old who had recovered from COVID-19.

The rearrangement links TRBV11-2 to TRBJ2-1, with 14 bases lining up with TRBD2. The length of the CDR3 is 17 residues. J gave up 3 bases and V 5 bases, and 6 bases lay outside the gene matches. Germline V gene data show CDR1 as SGHAT and CDR2 as FQNNGV. The CDR3 bases are TGTGCCAGCAGCCCCGGGACTAGCGGGAGCCTCTACAATGAGCAGTTCTTC. Translating gives CASSPGTSGSLYNEQFF.

The chain links TRBV11-2 to TRBJ2-1; D is ambiguous. The V end lost 5 bases, the J end lost 8 bases, and 13 bases lay between the germline ends. Germline CDR1 is SGHAT and CDR2 is FQNNGV. CDR3 length equals 13 residues. The CDR3 sequence is CASSGHLGDEQFF. The CDR3 DNA sequence: TGTGCCAGCAGCGGGCACCTGGGCGATGAGCAGTTCTTC.

This clone was seen a single time. V and J are TRBV5-1 and TRBJ2-3; 7 nucleotides match TRBD2. The germline gives CDR1 SGHRS, CDR2 YFSETQ. Trimming removed 5 bases from V and 4 bases from J; junction bases left unmatched: 7. The CDR3 runs 14 residues. Here the CDR3 DNA reads TGCGCCAGCAGTCGGTCGGGAGGAGCAGATACGCAGTATTTT. Translation: CASSRSGGADTQYF.